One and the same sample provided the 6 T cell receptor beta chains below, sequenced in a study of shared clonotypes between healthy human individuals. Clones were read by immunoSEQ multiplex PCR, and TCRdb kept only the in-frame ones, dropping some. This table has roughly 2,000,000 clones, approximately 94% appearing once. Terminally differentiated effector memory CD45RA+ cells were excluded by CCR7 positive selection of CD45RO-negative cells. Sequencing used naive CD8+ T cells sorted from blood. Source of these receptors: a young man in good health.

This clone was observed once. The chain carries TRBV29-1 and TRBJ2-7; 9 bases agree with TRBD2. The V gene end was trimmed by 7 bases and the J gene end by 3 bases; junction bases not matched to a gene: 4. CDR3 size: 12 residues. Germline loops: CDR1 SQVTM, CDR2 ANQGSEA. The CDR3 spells CSGCGGDYEQYF. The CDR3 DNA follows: TGCAGCGGTTGCGGGGGGGACTACGAGCAGTACTTC.

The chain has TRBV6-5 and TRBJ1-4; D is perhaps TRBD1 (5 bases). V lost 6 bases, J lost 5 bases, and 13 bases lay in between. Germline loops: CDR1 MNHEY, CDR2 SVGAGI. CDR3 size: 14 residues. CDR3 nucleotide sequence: TGTGCCAGCAGACCGGGACCGATGAATGAAAAACTGTTTTTT. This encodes CASRPGPMNEKLFF.

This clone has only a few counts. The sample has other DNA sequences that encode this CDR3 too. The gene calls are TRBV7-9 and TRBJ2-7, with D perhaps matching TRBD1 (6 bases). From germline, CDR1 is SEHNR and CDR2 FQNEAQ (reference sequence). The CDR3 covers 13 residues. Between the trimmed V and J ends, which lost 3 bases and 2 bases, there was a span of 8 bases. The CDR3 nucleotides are TGTGCCAGCAGCTTTACAGGGACCTACGAGCAGTACTTC. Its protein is CASSFTGTYEQYF.

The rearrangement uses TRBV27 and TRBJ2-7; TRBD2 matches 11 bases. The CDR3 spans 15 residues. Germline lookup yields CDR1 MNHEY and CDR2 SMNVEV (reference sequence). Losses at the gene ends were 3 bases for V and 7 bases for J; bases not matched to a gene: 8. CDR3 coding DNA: TGTGCCAGCAGTTTTAGCGGGAGGGCCTTCTGGGAGCAGTACTTC. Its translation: CASSFSGRAFWEQYF.

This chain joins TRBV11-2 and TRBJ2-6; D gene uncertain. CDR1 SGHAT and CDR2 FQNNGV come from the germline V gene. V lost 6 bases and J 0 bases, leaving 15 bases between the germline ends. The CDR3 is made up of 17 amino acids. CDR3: CASSYPASSSGANVLTF. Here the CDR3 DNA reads TGTGCCAGCAGTTACCCGGCCTCGTCCTCTGGGGCCAACGTCCTGACTTTC. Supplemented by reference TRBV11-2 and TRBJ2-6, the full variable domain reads EAGVAQSPRYKIIEKRQSVAFWCNPISGHATLYWYQQILGQGPKLLIQFQNNGVVDDSQLPKDRFSAERLKGVDSTLKIQPAKLEDSAVYLCASSYPASSSGANVLTFGAGSRLTVL.

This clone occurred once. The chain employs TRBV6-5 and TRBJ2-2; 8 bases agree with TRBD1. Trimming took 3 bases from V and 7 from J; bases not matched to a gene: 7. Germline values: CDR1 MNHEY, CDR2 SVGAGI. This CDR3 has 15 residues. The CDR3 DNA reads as TGTGCCAGCAGTTATACGACCACAGGGGGCGGGGAGCTGTTTTTT. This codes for CASSYTTTGGGELFF.